The next 27 T cell receptor beta chains were all read from a single sample in a study of cytomegalovirus exposure and HLA in healthy donors. Here immunoSEQ multiplex PCR was the method, and the copy in TCRdb shows in-frame clones only, minus some. Of about 360,000 clones in the sample, 80% to 90% are singletons; the top ten hold approximately 0.86%. The sample comprised PBMCs. The receptors shown here come from a woman between 18 and 29 years old in good health and CMV-seronegative.

The CDR3 DNA follows: TGTGCCAGCAGTTTAAATAAAGGGGTGTGGGCAGATACGCAGTATTTT. Amino acids: CASSLNKGVWADTQYF. The V and J genes are TRBV27 and TRBJ2-3; weak D call: TRBD1 (5 bases). The CDR3 extends over 16 amino acids. Trimming left V 2 bases short and J 4 bases short, with 16 bases between. CDR1 and CDR2 from the germline V gene are MNHEY and SMNVEV (reference sequence).

This clone was observed a few times. The chain combines TRBV6-1 with TRBJ1-2; 7 bases match TRBD1. Per germline, CDR1 MNHNS and CDR2 SASEGT. V was pared by 1 base and J by 4 bases, with 12 bases of the junction left unmatched. The length of the CDR3 is 17 residues. The CDR3 sequence is CASSEGFPGQPFYGYTF. CDR3 nucleotide sequence: TGTGCCAGCAGTGAAGGTTTCCCGGGACAGCCTTTCTATGGCTACACCTTC.

This chain uses TRBV6-5 with TRBJ2-7; the match to TRBD1 covers 8 bases. The J segment lost 3 bases and the V segment lost 4 bases, leaving 11 bases of the junction unmatched. CDR3 length: 16 amino acids. Germline values: CDR1 MNHEY, CDR2 SVGAGI. DNA for the CDR3: TGTGCCAGCAGTTCCCTAGACAGGGGCTTTCTCTACGAGCAGTACTTC. This codes for CASSSLDRGFLYEQYF.

This sequence joins TRBV7-3 and TRBJ2-1; D gene ambiguous. CDR1 is SGHTA and CDR2 is FQGTGA in the germline V gene. The CDR3 totals 14 residues. V gave up 5 bases and J gave up 8 bases, with 16 bases separating them. The CDR3 DNA sequence: TGTGCCAGCAGCCCCTCTGCGAGCTCTTATGAGCAGTTCTTC. Amino acid sequence: CASSPSASSYEQFF.

This clone has just a few counts. V is TRBV4-1 and J is TRBJ1-5, with TRBD1 as a possible D gene (5 bases). Trimming left V 1 base short and J 5 bases short, with 15 bases between. CDR3 length equals 16 residues. Germline V gene data show CDR1 as MGHRA and CDR2 as YSYEKL. CDR3 amino acids: CASSQVQQVGHQPQHF. The CDR3 nucleotides are TGCGCCAGCAGCCAAGTTCAACAGGTGGGCCATCAGCCCCAGCATTTT.

This clone was found once. The CDR3 DNA reads TGCGCCAGCAGCCAGGAAAGGACAGGGTTACTATATGAAGCTTTCTTT. It codes for CASSQERTGLLYEAFF. The chain couples TRBV4-1 to TRBJ1-1; 8 nucleotides line up with TRBD1. V shed 3 bases, J shed 7 bases, and the junction held 13 bases outside the gene matches. This CDR3 comprises 16 residues. CDR1 and CDR2 (germline): MGHRA, YSYEKL.

The chain links TRBV30 to TRBJ2-1; D call uncertain. V was cut by 0 bases and J by 0 bases, with 9 bases left in between. The germline CDR1 and CDR2 sequences are GTSNPN and SVGIG (reference sequence). The CDR3 is 15 residues long. CDR3 sequence: CAWSVVWSSYNEQFF. CDR3 sequence (DNA): TGTGCCTGGAGTGTCGTCTGGAGCTCCTACAATGAGCAGTTCTTC.

This chain links TRBV27 with TRBJ2-1; weak D call: TRBD1 (5 bases). This CDR3 spans 14 amino acids. Trimming cost V 3 bases and J 6 bases, with 12 bases left between them. Germline lookup yields CDR1 MNHEY and CDR2 SMNVEV (reference sequence). DNA of the CDR3: TGTGCCAGCAGTTTCGGCAGGGCCCCCAATGAGCAGTTCTTC. It encodes CASSFGRAPNEQFF.

The CDR3 sequence is CASLGLAGGTNEQFF. In DNA form, the CDR3 reads TGTGCCAGCCTTGGACTAGCGGGGGGGACCAATGAGCAGTTCTTC. V is TRBV2 and J is TRBJ2-1; TRBD2 matches at 15 bases. The CDR3 is 15 amino acids. Unmatched junction bases numbered 5, after V lost 8 bases and J lost 6 bases. Germline V gene data show CDR1 as SNHLY and CDR2 as FYNNEI.

The chain recombines TRBV11-2 with TRBJ2-7; the match to TRBD1 covers 8 bases. Per germline, CDR1 SGHAT and CDR2 FQNNGV. The CDR3 spans 14 residues. The V and J ends lost 4 bases and 2 bases, in that order; junction bases with no gene match: 4. CDR3 nucleotide sequence: TGTGCCAGCAGCTCGCCGGGACAGGCCTACGAGCAGTACTTC. Its translation: CASSSPGQAYEQYF.

The rearrangement joins TRBV28 to TRBJ2-2, with D perhaps matching TRBD2 (5 bases). The V end lost 2 bases, the J end lost 6 bases, and 13 bases lay between the germline ends. The CDR3 loop spans 15 amino acids. Germline values: CDR1 MDHEN, CDR2 SYDVKM. CDR3 residues: CASSLEKGVAGELFF. CDR3 in DNA: TGTGCCAGCAGTTTAGAAAAGGGAGTTGCCGGGGAGCTGTTTTTT.

The chain uses TRBV6-5 and TRBJ2-1, with D possibly matching TRBD2 (5 bases). The CDR3 length is 14 residues. Trimming left V 0 bases short and J 8 bases short, with 11 bases between. CDR1 and CDR2 from the germline V gene are MNHEY and SVGAGI. CDR3 nucleotide sequence: TGTGCCAGCAGTTACTCGCGGGTTTCCCATGAGCAGTTCTTC. Translating gives CASSYSRVSHEQFF.

The chain links TRBV27 to TRBJ2-2, with 14 nucleotides matching TRBD2. V was clipped by 1 base and J by 8 bases; unmatched bases: 3. Germline CDR1 reads MNHEY; CDR2 reads SMNVEV (reference sequence). The CDR3 is made up of 16 amino acids. In DNA, the CDR3 is TGTGCCAGCAGTTTATTGACTAGCGGGGGGGCAGGGGAGCTGTTTTTT. This sequence encodes CASSLLTSGGAGELFF.

This chain uses TRBV19 with TRBJ2-1; 7 bases align to TRBD2. The CDR3 covers 16 residues. J lost 10 bases, V lost 2 bases, and 14 bases had no gene match. CDR1 and CDR2 (germline): LNHDA, SQIVND (reference sequence). The CDR3 bases are TGTGCCAGTAGTATAATGCCGACTAGCCTGGCGAGGGAGCAGTTCTTC. This translates into CASSIMPTSLAREQFF.

This chain uses TRBV19 with TRBJ2-2, with 12 bases identical to TRBD2. CDR1 and CDR2 from the germline V gene are LNHDA and SQIVND (reference sequence). The junction had 9 bases not matched to a gene; V was cut back by 7 bases and J by 3 bases. CDR3 size: 17 residues. The CDR3 coding sequence is TGTGCCAGTACCCCTAGGACTAGCGGGACCTACACCGGGGAGCTGTTTTTT. Its translation: CASTPRTSGTYTGELFF.

DNA of the CDR3: TGTGCCAGCAGCTCGTACCCGGACAGGCATGGGGGTTATGGCTACACCTTC. Translated, it gives CASSSYPDRHGGYGYTF. The chain uses TRBV5-5 and TRBJ1-2; 7 nucleotides align to TRBD1. CDR1 is SGHKS and CDR2 is YYEKEE in the germline V gene (reference sequence). CDR3 length: 17 residues. The J segment lost 5 bases and the V segment lost 3 bases, leaving 16 bases of the junction unmatched.

The J gene is TRBJ1-1, the V gene TRBV7-9; D unresolved. V lost 5 bases, J lost 6 bases, and 10 bases lay in between. The CDR3 is 12 residues long. CDR1 and CDR2 from the germline V gene are SEHNR and FQNEAQ (reference sequence). In DNA form, the CDR3 reads TGTGCCAGCAGCCTCGGGTGGGCTGAAGCTTTCTTT. As protein: CASSLGWAEAFF.

This rearrangement joins TRBV30 to TRBJ2-7; a possible D gene is TRBD1 (5 bases). The germline V gene has CDR1 GTSNPN and CDR2 SVGIG (reference sequence). The V gene lost 7 bases and the J gene lost 3 bases, with 10 bases spanning the gap. The CDR3 length is 11 residues. Here the CDR3 DNA reads TGTGCCTCCAGGGATGTCTACGAGCAGTACTTC. Its protein product is CASRDVYEQYF.

The chain recombines TRBV18 with TRBJ2-4; 7 bases fit TRBD2. This CDR3 contains 13 residues. V dropped 4 bases and J dropped 5; count of bases not matched to a gene: 2. The germline V gene has CDR1 KGHSH and CDR2 LQKENI. The CDR3 loop is CASSRSGENIQYF. CDR3 in DNA: TGTGCCAGCTCACGAAGCGGGGAAAACATTCAGTACTTC.

J is TRBJ1-5 and V is TRBV6-1; TRBD1 matches 9 bases. V lost 0 bases to trimming and J lost 6 bases; unmatched junction nucleotides: 6. The length of the CDR3 is 16 residues. Germline loops: CDR1 MNHNS, CDR2 SASEGT. The CDR3 here is CASSEAGTGFGQPQHF. The CDR3 nucleotides are TGTGCCAGCAGTGAAGCCGGGACAGGGTTTGGTCAGCCCCAGCATTTT.

The V gene is TRBV27, the J gene TRBJ1-1; no reliable D call. This CDR3 region has 13 residues. Between the trimmed V and J ends, which lost 3 bases and 2 bases, there was a span of 7 bases. Germline CDR1 and CDR2: MNHEY and SMNVEV (reference sequence). The CDR3 region is CASSFSLNTEAFF. The CDR3, as DNA: TGTGCCAGCAGTTTCTCCCTTAACACTGAAGCTTTCTTT.

This clone was seen more than once but under ten times. The V and J genes are TRBV19 and TRBJ2-2; D remains ambiguous. In germline, CDR1 is LNHDA, CDR2 SQIVND (reference sequence). The CDR3 has 13 amino acids. The CDR3 spells CAISPSNTGELFF. The CDR3 DNA follows: TGTGCTATCTCCCCCTCGAACACCGGGGAGCTGTTTTTT.

The chain uses TRBV5-4 and TRBJ1-2; the match to TRBD1 covers 8 bases. CDR1 is SGHNT, CDR2 YYREEE, per germline (reference sequence). This CDR3 has 14 amino acids. V lost 4 bases and J lost 1; bases outside the gene matches: 3. The CDR3 spells CASSSRGRNYGYTF. CDR3 in DNA: TGTGCCAGCAGCAGCAGGGGGCGTAACTATGGCTACACCTTC.

The chain combines TRBV2 with TRBJ1-5; D is unresolved. The V end was cut by 7 bases, the J end by 1 base, with 14 bases between. Germline CDR1 reads SNHLY; CDR2 reads FYNNEI. The CDR3 extends over 15 amino acids. DNA of the CDR3: TGTGCCAGCACCATTGAGTCTATAAGCAATCAGCCCCAGCATTTT. This codes for CASTIESISNQPQHF.

The rearrangement uses TRBV30 and TRBJ1-4, with TRBD1 matching 7 bases. Germline-derived CDR1 and CDR2 are GTSNPN and SVGIG (reference sequence). This CDR3 has 14 amino acids. The V gene end was trimmed by 0 bases and the J gene end by 8 bases; junction bases not matched to a gene: 6. The CDR3 region is CAWSVQGTPEKLFF. As DNA, the CDR3 is TGTGCCTGGAGTGTACAGGGGACGCCGGAAAAACTGTTTTTT.

The V and J genes are TRBV25-1 and TRBJ1-1; 7 positions agree with TRBD1. Germline lookup yields CDR1 MGHDK and CDR2 SYGVNS. V trimming: 7 bases; J trimming: 11 bases; junction bases outside the gene matches: 13. There are 13 residues in the CDR3. CDR3 DNA: TGTGCCAGCACCTCAGGACAGGTTGCGAAGGCTTTCTTT. Its translation is CASTSGQVAKAFF.

This clone was picked up a small number of times. The chain links TRBV6-4 to TRBJ2-2; tentatively, D is TRBD2 (6 bases). Germline CDR1 reads MRHNA; CDR2 reads SNTAGT. The CDR3 has 15 residues. V was pared by 4 bases and J by 3 bases, with 12 bases between. CDR3 bases: TGTGCCAGCAGTGGCGGGGCGGACGACACCGGGGAGCTGTTTTTT. Translating gives CASSGGADDTGELFF.